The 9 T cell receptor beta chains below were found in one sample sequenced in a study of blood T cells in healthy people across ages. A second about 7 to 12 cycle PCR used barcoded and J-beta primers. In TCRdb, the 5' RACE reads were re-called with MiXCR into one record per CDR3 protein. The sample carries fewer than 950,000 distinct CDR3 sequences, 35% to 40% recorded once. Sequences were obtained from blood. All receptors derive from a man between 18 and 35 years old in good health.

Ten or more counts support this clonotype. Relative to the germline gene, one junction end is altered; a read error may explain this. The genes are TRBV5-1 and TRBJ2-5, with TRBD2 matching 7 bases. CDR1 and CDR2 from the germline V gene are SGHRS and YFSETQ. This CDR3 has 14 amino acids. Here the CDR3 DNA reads TGTGCCAGCAGCTTGGCGGGGGACCAAGAGACCCAGTACTTC. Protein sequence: CASSLAGDQETQYF.

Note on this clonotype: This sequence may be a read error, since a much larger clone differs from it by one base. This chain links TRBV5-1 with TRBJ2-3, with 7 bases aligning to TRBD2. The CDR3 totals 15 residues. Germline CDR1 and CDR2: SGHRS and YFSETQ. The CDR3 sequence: CAGSLLASGADTQYF. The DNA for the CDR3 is TGCGCCGGCAGCTTGTTAGCCAGCGGGGCAGATACGCAGTATTTT.

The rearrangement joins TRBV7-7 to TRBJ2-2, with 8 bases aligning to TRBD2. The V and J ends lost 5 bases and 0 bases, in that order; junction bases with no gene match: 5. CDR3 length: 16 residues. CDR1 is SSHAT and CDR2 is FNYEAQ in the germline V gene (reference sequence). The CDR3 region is CASSQVGLANTGELFF. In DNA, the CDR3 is TGTGCCAGCAGCCAGGTGGGACTAGCGAACACCGGGGAGCTGTTTTTT.

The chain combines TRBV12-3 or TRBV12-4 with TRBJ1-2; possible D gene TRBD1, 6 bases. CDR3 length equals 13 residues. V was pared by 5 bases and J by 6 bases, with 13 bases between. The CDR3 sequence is CASSLRDTNGYTF. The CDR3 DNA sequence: TGTGCCAGCAGTCTCCGGGACACCAATGGCTACACCTTC.

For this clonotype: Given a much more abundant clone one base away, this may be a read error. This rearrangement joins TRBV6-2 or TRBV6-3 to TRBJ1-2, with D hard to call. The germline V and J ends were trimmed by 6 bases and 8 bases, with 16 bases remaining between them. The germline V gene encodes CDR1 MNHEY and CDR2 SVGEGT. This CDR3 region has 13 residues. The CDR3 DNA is TGTGCCAGCAGGACGGACGGGGTGAGAGGCTACACCTTC. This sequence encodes CASRTDGVRGYTF.

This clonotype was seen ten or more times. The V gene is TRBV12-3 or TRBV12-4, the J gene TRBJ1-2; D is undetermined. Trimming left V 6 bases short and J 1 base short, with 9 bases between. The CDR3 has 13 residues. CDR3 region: CASSPTVNYGYTF. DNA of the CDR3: TGTGCCAGCAGCCCGACGGTTAACTATGGCTACACCTTC.

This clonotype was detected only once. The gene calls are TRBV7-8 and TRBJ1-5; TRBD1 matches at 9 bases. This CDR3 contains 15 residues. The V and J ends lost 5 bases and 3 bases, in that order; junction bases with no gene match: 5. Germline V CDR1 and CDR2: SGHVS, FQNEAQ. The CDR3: CASSKDRGFNQPQHF. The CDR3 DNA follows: TGTGCCAGCAGCAAGGACAGGGGATTCAATCAGCCCCAGCATTTT. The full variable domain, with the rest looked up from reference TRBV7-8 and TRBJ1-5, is GAGVSQSPRYKVAKRGQDVALRCDPISGHVSLFWYQQALGQGPEFLTYFQNEAQLDKSGLPSDRFFAERPEGSVSTLKIQRTQQEDSAVYLCASSKDRGFNQPQHFGDGTRLSIL.

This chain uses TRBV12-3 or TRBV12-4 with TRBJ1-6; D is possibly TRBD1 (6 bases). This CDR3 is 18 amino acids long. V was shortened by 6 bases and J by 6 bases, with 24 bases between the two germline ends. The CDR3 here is CASSPGTRGFLANSPLHF. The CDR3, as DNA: TGTGCCAGCAGCCCCGGGACCAGGGGTTTCCTAGCTAATTCACCCCTCCACTTT.

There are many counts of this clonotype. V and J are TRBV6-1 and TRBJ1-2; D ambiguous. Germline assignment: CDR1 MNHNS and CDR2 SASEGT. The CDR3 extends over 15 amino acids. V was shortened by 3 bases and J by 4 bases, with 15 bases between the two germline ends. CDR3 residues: CASSESTLPSYGYTF. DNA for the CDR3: TGTGCCAGCAGTGAGTCGACCCTTCCCTCCTATGGCTACACCTTC.